These 25 T cell receptor beta chains were all obtained from the same sample, sequenced in a study of OX40 agonist ivuxolimab in advanced cancers. Libraries were prepared by immunoSEQ multiplex PCR; TCRdb keeps only in-frame clonotypes and omits some of them. The data hold roughly 60,000 clones, with 65% to 85% observed a single time. The sample was CD4+ or CD8+ T cells sorted from blood, taken in a trial of the OX40 agonist ivuxolimab. The origin of the receptors is an adult with an advanced solid tumor such as melanoma, head and neck, liver or kidney cancer.

The chain has TRBV5-1 and TRBJ2-5; D uncertain. The germline V gene has CDR1 SGHRS and CDR2 YFSETQ. CDR3 length: 13 amino acids. With 2 bases removed from V and 5 bases from J, the gap between germline ends came to 10 bases. The CDR3 reads CASSFVAGETQYF. The CDR3 DNA follows: TGCGCCAGCAGCTTTGTGGCAGGCGAGACCCAGTACTTC.

The chain joins TRBV28 to TRBJ2-1; weak D call: TRBD2 (6 bases). Trimming took 4 bases from V and 2 from J, leaving 9 bases between them. This CDR3 has 14 amino acids. The germline V gene has CDR1 MDHEN and CDR2 SYDVKM. In DNA, the CDR3 is TGTGCCAGCAGTTCGGGCGGGGCCTACAATGAGCAGTTCTTC. Protein sequence: CASSSGGAYNEQFF. Full variable domain (missing parts from reference TRBV28 and TRBJ2-1): DVKVTQSSRYLVKRTGEKVFLECVQDMDHENMFWYRQDPGLGLRLIYFSYDVKMKEKGDIPEGYSVSREKKERFSLILESASTNQTSMYLCASSSGGAYNEQFFGPGTRLTVL.

This chain connects TRBV7-3 to TRBJ2-3; maybe TRBD1 (6 bases). Per germline, CDR1 SGHTA and CDR2 FQGTGA. Trimming took off 4 bases at V and 6 bases at J, with 20 bases between the two ends. This CDR3 contains 16 residues. CDR3: CASSSRLQGRVDTQYF. Written as DNA, the CDR3 is TGTGCCAGCAGCTCCCGACTACAGGGACGGGTTGATACGCAGTATTTT.

V is TRBV6-5 and J is TRBJ1-1, with a weak D call TRBD1 (6 bases). V was shortened by 7 bases and J by 1 base, with 13 bases between the two germline ends. Germline V gene sequence: CDR1 MNHEY, CDR2 SVGAGI. This CDR3 spans 14 amino acids. CDR3 DNA: TGTGCCAGCACCCACCTCAGGGGGAACACTGAAGCTTTCTTT. Amino acids: CASTHLRGNTEAFF.

This sequence joins TRBV25-1 and TRBJ1-1; D is unclear. This CDR3 is 12 amino acids long. Germline V gene lookup returns CDR1 MGHDK and CDR2 SYGVNS. V was shortened by 5 bases and J by 0 bases, with 4 bases between the two germline ends. The CDR3 sequence: CASSWLNTEAFF. As DNA, the CDR3 is TGTGCCAGCAGTTGGTTGAACACTGAAGCTTTCTTT.

The V call is TRBV7-9, the J call TRBJ2-1; 12 bases are a match to TRBD2. Per germline, CDR1 SEHNR and CDR2 FQNEAQ (reference sequence). Trimming took 5 bases from V and 4 from J; bases not matched to a gene: 9. The CDR3 length is 17 residues. This CDR3 is CASSPRPGLAGYNEQFF. The CDR3 DNA reads as TGTGCCAGCAGCCCAAGACCGGGACTAGCGGGTTACAATGAGCAGTTCTTC.

The chain combines TRBV23-1 with TRBJ1-4; D is uncertain. TRBV23-1 is filed as an ORF, its function uncertain. V lost 6 bases and J 5 bases, leaving 19 bases between the germline ends. CDR3 size: 16 residues. CDR3 DNA: TGCGCCAGCAGCCCCGATCCCGGACGACAAAATGAAAAACTGTTTTTT. It yields the protein CASSPDPGRQNEKLFF.

This sequence joins TRBV28 and TRBJ2-6; D may match TRBD1 or TRBD2 (5 bases each). CDR1 and CDR2 from the germline V gene are MDHEN and SYDVKM. The CDR3 is made up of 14 amino acids. V dropped 9 bases and J dropped 4 bases, with 13 bases sitting between them. CDR3 sequence reads: CASSRDGGANVLTF. The CDR3 bases are TGTGCCAGTAGTAGGGACGGAGGGGCCAACGTCCTGACTTTC.

This sequence joins TRBV5-1 and TRBJ2-5, with TRBD1 matching over 10 bases. Germline CDR1 reads SGHRS; CDR2 reads YFSETQ. The ends lost 2 bases at V and 8 bases at J; junction bases unmatched: 12. The CDR3 is 16 amino acids. The CDR3: CASSFKLTGGPSTQYF. The CDR3 DNA reads TGCGCCAGCAGCTTTAAGCTGACAGGGGGCCCGTCAACCCAGTACTTC.

This chain uses TRBV6-6 with TRBJ2-3; tentative D call: TRBD2 (5 bases). Germline values: CDR1 MNHNY, CDR2 SVGAGI (reference sequence). V was cut by 1 base and J by 1 base, with 12 bases left in between. There are 16 residues in the CDR3. This CDR3 is CASSYWVVGGTDTQYF. DNA for the CDR3: TGTGCCAGCAGTTACTGGGTGGTCGGGGGCACAGATACGCAGTATTTT.

The genes are TRBV10-3 and TRBJ1-1; 7 bases fit TRBD1. The CDR3 is made up of 15 amino acids. V lost 3 bases, J lost 0 bases, and 4 bases stayed unmatched. The V gene's germline CDR1 is ENHRY and CDR2 SYGVKD. In DNA, the CDR3 is TGTGCCATCAGTGAACAACAGGGGATGAACACTGAAGCTTTCTTT. It specifies CAISEQQGMNTEAFF.

The J gene is TRBJ1-2, the V gene TRBV11-2; D is unclear. V lost 5 bases and J 1 base, leaving 5 bases between the germline ends. The CDR3 contains 12 residues. Germline V gene sequence: CDR1 SGHAT, CDR2 FQNNGV. The CDR3 DNA sequence: TGTGCCAGCAGCGAGAGTAACTATGGCTACACCTTC. Its translation: CASSESNYGYTF.

The V gene is TRBV7-9, the J gene TRBJ1-1; TRBD1 agrees at 8 bases. The CDR3 spans 13 residues. The ends lost 5 bases at V and 7 bases at J; junction bases unmatched: 6. Germline CDR1 is SEHNR and CDR2 is FQNEAQ (reference sequence). CDR3 sequence reads: CASSRGTGGEAFF. The CDR3 region has the DNA TGTGCCAGCAGCCGTGGGACAGGCGGTGAAGCTTTCTTT.

This chain joins TRBV15 and TRBJ2-7; 7 positions agree with TRBD1. This CDR3 region has 15 residues. Germline V CDR1 and CDR2: LNHNV, YYDKDF (reference sequence). Germline trimming cut 3 bases from V and 0 bases from J; bases unmatched to any gene: 5. The DNA of the CDR3 is TGTGCCACCAGCAGGGACAGGCTGAGCTCCTACGAGCAGTACTTC. Its protein product is CATSRDRLSSYEQYF.

The chain combines TRBV28 with TRBJ2-5, with 8 bases lining up with TRBD1. V trimming: 4 bases; J trimming: 5 bases; junction bases outside the gene matches: 12. This CDR3 is built from 16 residues. Germline CDR1 is MDHEN and CDR2 is SYDVKM. This CDR3 is CASSYPGQATRETQYF. The CDR3 DNA sequence: TGTGCCAGCAGTTACCCGGGACAGGCGACGAGGGAGACCCAGTACTTC.

The rearrangement links TRBV12-5 to TRBJ2-1; no reliable D call. Trimming pared 3 bases from V and 4 bases from J, leaving 16 bases between. From germline, CDR1 is LGHNT and CDR2 FRNRAP. The CDR3 totals 16 residues. The CDR3 nucleotides read TGTGCTAGTGGTTTTTTTTCCCGTATAAAATACAATGAGCAGTTCTTC. Amino acids: CASGFFSRIKYNEQFF.

The CDR3 sequence is CASSSTLGYEQYF. CDR3 bases: TGTGCCAGCAGCTCTACTCTAGGGTACGAGCAGTACTTC. The V gene is TRBV7-6, the J gene TRBJ2-7; D not certain. The CDR3 runs to 13 residues. The V end was cut by 4 bases, the J end by 4 bases, with 11 bases between. Germline assignment: CDR1 SGHVS and CDR2 FNYEAQ.

V and J are TRBV5-4 and TRBJ2-7; D ambiguous. The CDR3 length is 12 residues. V was shortened by 4 bases and J by 1 base, with 6 bases between the two germline ends. The germline V gene encodes CDR1 SGHNT and CDR2 YYREEE (reference sequence). CDR3 DNA sequence: TGTGCCAGCAGCATTCCTTCCTACGAGCAGTACTTC. It codes for CASSIPSYEQYF.

This rearrangement joins TRBV9 to TRBJ2-3, with 12 nucleotides matching TRBD2. CDR1 and CDR2 from the germline V gene are SGDLS and YYNGEE. Germline trimming cut 4 bases from V and 0 bases from J; bases unmatched to any gene: 6. The CDR3 runs to 17 residues. This CDR3 reads CASSHGLAGTSTDTQYF. DNA for the CDR3: TGTGCCAGCAGCCACGGACTAGCGGGGACTAGCACAGATACGCAGTATTTT.

The CDR3 DNA follows: TGTGCCATCAGTGAGTCGAGTGGGAGGGCCTACAATGAGCAGTTCTTC. It yields the protein CAISESSGRAYNEQFF. The chain links TRBV10-3 to TRBJ2-1, with 7 bases matching TRBD2. The CDR3 consists of 16 residues. Germline CDR1 and CDR2: ENHRY and SYGVKD. With V trimmed by 0 bases and J by 2 bases, 4 bases remained unmatched.

The chain recombines TRBV4-2 with TRBJ1-2; 10 bases are shared with TRBD1. The CDR3 is made up of 16 amino acids. Germline CDR1 reads LGHNA; CDR2 reads YNFKEQ. Trimming took 6 bases from V and 7 from J; bases not matched to a gene: 14. This CDR3 is CASRDGTGVLLGGYTF. CDR3 bases: TGTGCCAGCAGGGACGGGACAGGGGTACTTCTGGGTGGCTACACCTTC.

This clone has a handful of counts. Germline and junction disagree at one end, which may indicate a read error. This rearrangement joins TRBV7-7 to TRBJ2-5, with D possibly matching TRBD2 (5 bases). CDR1 and CDR2 (germline): SSHAT, FNYEAQ (reference sequence). This CDR3 has 15 amino acids. The CDR3 loop reads CASSLAFGYQETQYF. The CDR3 DNA follows: TGTGCTAGCAGCTTAGCGTTCGGCTACCAAGAGACCCAGTACTTC.

The rearrangement links TRBV15 to TRBJ2-5; tentatively, D is TRBD2 (5 bases). V lost 3 bases, J lost 0 bases, and 14 bases lay in between. The V gene's germline CDR1 is LNHNV and CDR2 YYDKDF (reference sequence). This CDR3 contains 16 residues. The CDR3 here is CATSSPRQTNQETQYF. DNA of the CDR3: TGTGCCACCAGCAGTCCAAGGCAGACTAACCAAGAGACCCAGTACTTC.

The CDR3 reads CSVVAFGESQETQYF. The CDR3 bases are TGCAGCGTTGTAGCCTTTGGGGAGAGCCAAGAGACCCAGTACTTC. V usage is TRBV29-1 and J usage is TRBJ2-5; D possibly corresponds to TRBD2 (5 bases). V dropped 4 bases and J dropped 1 base, with 16 bases sitting between them. The CDR3 runs to 15 residues. The germline V gene encodes CDR1 SQVTM and CDR2 ANQGSEA.

This clone was picked up one time. The rearrangement uses TRBV6-1 and TRBJ2-3, with D perhaps matching TRBD2 (5 bases). The V end lost 4 bases, the J end lost 4 bases, and 12 bases lay between the germline ends. The CDR3 runs 14 residues. From germline, CDR1 is MNHNS and CDR2 SASEGT. As DNA, the CDR3 is TGTGCCAGCAGTGGGAGAGGACTCTCAGATACGCAGTATTTT. Translation gives CASSGRGLSDTQYF.